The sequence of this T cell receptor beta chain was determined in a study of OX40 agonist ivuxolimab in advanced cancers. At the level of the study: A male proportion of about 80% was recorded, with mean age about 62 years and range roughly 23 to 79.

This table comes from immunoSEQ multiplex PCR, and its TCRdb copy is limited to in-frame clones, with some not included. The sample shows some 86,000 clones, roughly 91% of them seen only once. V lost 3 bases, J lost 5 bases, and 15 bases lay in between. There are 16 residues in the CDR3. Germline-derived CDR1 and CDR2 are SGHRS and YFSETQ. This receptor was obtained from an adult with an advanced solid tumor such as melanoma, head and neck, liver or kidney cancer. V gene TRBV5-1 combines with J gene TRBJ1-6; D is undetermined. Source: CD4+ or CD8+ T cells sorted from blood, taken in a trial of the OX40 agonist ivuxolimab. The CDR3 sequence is CASSWERPADNSPLHF. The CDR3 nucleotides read TGCGCCAGCAGCTGGGAAAGGCCCGCCGATAATTCACCCCTCCACTTT.